This record looks at one TCR beta chain sequence and its context. Antigen unknown. Healthy-donor buffy coats yielded the PBMC. Total CD8+ T cells came from negative magnetic enrichment. CDR3 length equals 14 residues. Germline CDR1 and CDR2: SGHDT and YYEEEE. Preparation of the TCR beta libraries relied on UMI-labeled 5' RACE. TCRdb reprocessed the 5' RACE reads; each CDR3 protein has one entry and no DNA is given. There are approximately 12,000 distinct CDR3 sequences in the sample, with under 10% held by the top ten. The data are from a study of human CD8 memory T cell subsets. Study-wide results and limits: In stem-like memory T cells, Chao1 estimates suggested more diversity than in precursor exhausted T cells. Stem-like memory T cells and precursor exhausted T cells had repertoires whose mutual overlap was minimal.

The sequence was obtained from a human donor in good health. The chain joins TRBV5-6 to TRBJ2-1; the D call of TRBD1 rests on TCRdb alone, since no DNA is present to check it. Sequencing was performed on CD8+ T cells from PBMCs. The CDR3 loop is CASSFRGSYNEQFF.